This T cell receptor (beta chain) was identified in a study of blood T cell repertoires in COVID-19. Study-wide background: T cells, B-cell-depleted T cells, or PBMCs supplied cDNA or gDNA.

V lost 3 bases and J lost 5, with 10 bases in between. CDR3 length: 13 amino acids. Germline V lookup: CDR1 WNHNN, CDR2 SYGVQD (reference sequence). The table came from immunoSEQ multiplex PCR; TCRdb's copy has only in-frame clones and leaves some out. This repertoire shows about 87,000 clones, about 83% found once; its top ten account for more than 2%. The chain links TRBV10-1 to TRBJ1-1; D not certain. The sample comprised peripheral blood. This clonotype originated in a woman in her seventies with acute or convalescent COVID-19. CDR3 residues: CASSETPGTEAFF. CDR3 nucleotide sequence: TGCGCCAGCAGTGAAACTCCGGGGACTGAAGCTTTCTTT.